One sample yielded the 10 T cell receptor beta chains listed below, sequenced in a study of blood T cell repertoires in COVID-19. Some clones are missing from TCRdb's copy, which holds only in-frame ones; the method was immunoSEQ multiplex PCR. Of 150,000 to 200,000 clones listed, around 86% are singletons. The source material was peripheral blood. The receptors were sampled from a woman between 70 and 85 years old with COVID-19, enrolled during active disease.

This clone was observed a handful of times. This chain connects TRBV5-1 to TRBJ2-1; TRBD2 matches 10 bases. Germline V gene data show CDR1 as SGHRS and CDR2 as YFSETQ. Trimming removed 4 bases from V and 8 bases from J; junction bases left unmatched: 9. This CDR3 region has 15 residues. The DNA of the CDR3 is TGCGCCAGCAGCACCGCTAGCGGGAGTTACCATGAGCAGTTCTTC. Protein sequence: CASSTASGSYHEQFF.

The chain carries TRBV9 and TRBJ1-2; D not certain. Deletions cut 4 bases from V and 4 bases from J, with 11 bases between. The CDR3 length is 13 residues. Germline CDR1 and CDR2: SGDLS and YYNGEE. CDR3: CASSPDKVYGYTF. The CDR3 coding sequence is TGTGCCAGCAGCCCAGACAAAGTCTATGGCTACACCTTC.

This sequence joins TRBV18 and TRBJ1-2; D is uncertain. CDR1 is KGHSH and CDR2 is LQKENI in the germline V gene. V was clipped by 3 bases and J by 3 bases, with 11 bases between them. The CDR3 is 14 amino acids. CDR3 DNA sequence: TGTGCCAGCTCACCTACCCAGTCATACTATGGCTACACCTTC. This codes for CASSPTQSYYGYTF.

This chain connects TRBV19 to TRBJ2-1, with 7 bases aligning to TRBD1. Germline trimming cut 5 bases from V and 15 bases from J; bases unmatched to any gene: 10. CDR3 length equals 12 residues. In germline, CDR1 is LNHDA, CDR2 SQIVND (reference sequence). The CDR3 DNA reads TGTGCCAGTAGTCAAGGGCAGGGGGATAGGTTCTTC. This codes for CASSQGQGDRFF.

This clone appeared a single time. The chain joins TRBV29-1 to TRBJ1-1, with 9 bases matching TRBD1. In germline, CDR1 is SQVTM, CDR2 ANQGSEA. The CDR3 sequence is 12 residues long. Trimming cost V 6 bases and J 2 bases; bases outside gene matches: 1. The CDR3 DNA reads TGCAGCGTGGGACAGGGTAACACTGAAGCTTTCTTT. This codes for CSVGQGNTEAFF.

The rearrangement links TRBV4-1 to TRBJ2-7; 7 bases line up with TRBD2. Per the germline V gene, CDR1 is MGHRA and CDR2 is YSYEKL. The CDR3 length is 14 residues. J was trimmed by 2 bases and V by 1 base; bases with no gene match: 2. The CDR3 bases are TGCGCCAGCAGCCAAGGGACTAGGGCCTACGAGCAGTACTTC. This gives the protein CASSQGTRAYEQYF.

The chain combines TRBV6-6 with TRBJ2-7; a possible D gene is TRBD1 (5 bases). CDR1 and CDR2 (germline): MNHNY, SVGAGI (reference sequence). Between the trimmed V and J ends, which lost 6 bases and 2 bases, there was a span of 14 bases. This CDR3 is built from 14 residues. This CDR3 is CASRDIGGPYEQYF. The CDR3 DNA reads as TGTGCCAGCAGGGACATAGGCGGTCCCTACGAGCAGTACTTC.

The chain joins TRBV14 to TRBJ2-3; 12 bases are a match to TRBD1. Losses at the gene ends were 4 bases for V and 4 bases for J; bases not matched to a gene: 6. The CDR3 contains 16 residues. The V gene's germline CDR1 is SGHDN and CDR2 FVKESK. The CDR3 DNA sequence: TGTGCCAGCAGCCTACCGGGACAGGGGGCATCAGATACGCAGTATTTT. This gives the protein CASSLPGQGASDTQYF.

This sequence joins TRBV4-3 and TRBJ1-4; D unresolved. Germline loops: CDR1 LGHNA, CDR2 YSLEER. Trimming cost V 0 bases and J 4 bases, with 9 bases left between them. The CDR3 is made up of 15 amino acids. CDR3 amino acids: CASSQDPSYNEKLFF. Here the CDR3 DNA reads TGCGCCAGCAGCCAAGATCCGAGCTATAATGAAAAACTGTTTTTT.

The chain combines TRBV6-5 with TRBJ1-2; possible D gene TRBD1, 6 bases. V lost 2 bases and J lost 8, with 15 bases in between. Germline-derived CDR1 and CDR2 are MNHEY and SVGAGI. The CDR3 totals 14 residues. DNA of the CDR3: TGTGCCAGCAGTTACGTCACCTCAGGGGCGGGCTACACCTTC. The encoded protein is CASSYVTSGAGYTF.